This T cell receptor (beta chain) stems from a study of cytomegalovirus exposure and HLA in healthy donors. Vbeta (60) and Jbeta (13) primers were used in the PCR. Sequencing used immunoSEQ multiplex PCR; TCRdb keeps in-frame clones, though not all of them. The data contain 150,000 to 160,000 clones, 65% to 75% of them singletons. CDR3 length: 18 residues. The V gene's germline CDR1 is SGDLS and CDR2 YYNGEE. V dropped 3 bases and J dropped 2 bases, with 21 bases sitting between them. The TCR was taken from a man aged 18 to 35 in good health and CMV-seronegative. Input material: PBMCs. This sequence joins TRBV9 and TRBJ2-1, with D tentatively TRBD1 (7 bases). The chain's CDR3 is CASSARGAISTTYNEQFF. DNA for the CDR3: TGTGCCAGCAGCGCCAGGGGGGCAATTTCTACTACCTACAATGAGCAGTTCTTC.